This section outlines one T cell receptor (beta chain) sequence together with its context. The antigen is not known. The source of the sample is a study of blood T cells in healthy people across ages. Study results and caveats: Across the age range, TCR beta diversity per million T cells fell in a roughly linear way.

Combining a sample-barcoded 5' primer with a J-beta primer mix, a second PCR ran for roughly 7 to 12 cycles. Each cDNA molecule received a tag from a template-switch adaptor that had 12 random nucleotides. TCRdb passed the 5' RACE reads through MiXCR, listing each CDR3 protein once. The sample consists of around 1,900,000 distinct CDR3 sequences, about two fifths of them appearing once. The CDR3 sequence is 12 residues long. The ends lost 5 bases at V and 4 bases at J; junction bases unmatched: 2. Germline V lookup: CDR1 SGDLS, CDR2 YYNGEE. The study isolated at least 7 million PBMCs from each sample.

V usage is TRBV9 and J usage is TRBJ1-2; 7 bases align to TRBD1. Sequencing input: blood. The sequence was obtained from a human donor in good health. The CDR3 protein is CASRGQPYGYTF. CDR3 DNA sequence: TGTGCCAGCAGGGGACAGCCCTATGGCTACACCTTC.